A single sample is the source of the 15 T cell receptor beta chains below, sequenced in a study of Graves' ophthalmopathy and Graves' hyperthyroidism. Beta-chain TCR CDR3 regions were amplified from RNA transcripts. First-round RT-PCR used HTBI primers; second-round multiplex PCR followed. TCRdb re-analysed the multiplex PCR reads in MiXCR, keeping a single row per CDR3 protein. Counted here are 650,000 to 800,000 distinct CDR3 sequences, about 38% occurring once; the ten biggest clones make up around 3%. Sequencing input: peripheral blood. The receptor source for this set is an adult man with Graves' ophthalmopathy.

On this clonotype: A read error may produce the germline difference seen at one junction end. This chain connects TRBV5-1 to TRBJ1-3, with no clear D. The CDR3 sequence is 17 residues long. Germline CDR1 and CDR2: SGHRS and YFSETQ. The CDR3 DNA reads TGTGCCAGCAGCCAGTTTGGGGAGTCGGACTCTGGAAACACCATATATTTT. Translated: CASSQFGESDSGNTIYF.

This clonotype was counted between two and nine times. The chain combines TRBV5-4 with TRBJ2-7; D may be TRBD2 (6 bases). This CDR3 is 15 amino acids long. Germline CDR1 SGHNT, CDR2 YYREEE (reference sequence). The V end was cut by 4 bases, the J end by 3 bases, with 17 bases between. CDR3 protein: CASSPPGGRDYEQYF. The DNA of the CDR3 is TGTGCCAGCAGCCCCCCCGGGGGACGAGACTACGAGCAGTACTTC.

This clonotype was seen many times. The chain links TRBV18 to TRBJ1-1, with a tentative D call TRBD1 (5 bases). There are 14 residues in the CDR3. Per germline, CDR1 KGHSH and CDR2 LQKENI. V lost 1 base, J lost 6 bases, and 12 bases lay in between. CDR3 DNA: TGTGCCAGCTCACCACGAAGGGGAGAGGCTGAAGCTTTCTTT. Protein sequence: CASSPRRGEAEAFF.

This clonotype was seen many times. The chain couples TRBV7-9 to TRBJ2-7; D remains ambiguous. This CDR3 is 13 amino acids long. Trimming stripped 0 bases from V and 3 bases from J, with 6 bases between. Per the germline V gene, CDR1 is SEHNR and CDR2 is FQNEAQ (reference sequence). CDR3 sequence reads: CASSLAAVYEQYF. CDR3 DNA: TGTGCCAGCAGCTTAGCGGCCGTCTACGAGCAGTACTTC.

On this clonotype: Possible read error: a much larger clone is one base away. The chain employs TRBV2 and TRBJ1-5, with 7 bases identical to TRBD1. CDR3 length: 17 amino acids. Germline CDR1 is SNHLY and CDR2 is FYNNEI. Trimming removed 3 bases from V and 0 bases from J; junction bases left unmatched: 8. For the CDR3, the DNA is TGTGCCAGCAGTGAGGCTGGGACAGCGATTAGCAATCAGCCCCAGCATTTT. Its protein is CASSEAGTAISNQPQHF.

In this sample, this clonotype turned up many times. The chain carries TRBV19 and TRBJ1-2; D is unclear. Trimming shortened V by 5 bases and J by 2 bases, and 12 bases separated the two germline ends. CDR3 length equals 14 residues. The germline V gene encodes CDR1 LNHDA and CDR2 SQIVND (reference sequence). The CDR3 region is CASSPRTANYGYTF. In nucleotides, the CDR3 is TGTGCCAGTAGTCCTCGGACGGCAAACTATGGCTACACCTTC.

Concerning this clonotype itself: This could be a read error, since a much larger clone is one nucleotide away. This chain connects TRBV7-9 to TRBJ2-6, with D possibly called TRBD1 or TRBD2 (7 bases each). Between the trimmed V and J ends, which lost 5 bases and 4 bases, there was a span of 18 bases. The CDR3 extends over 17 amino acids. Per germline, CDR1 SEHNR and CDR2 FQNEAQ (reference sequence). CDR3 sequence reads: CASSPGGGVAGANVLTF. For the CDR3, the DNA is TGTGCCAGCAGCCCAGGGGGGGGGGTGGCCGGGGCCAACGTCCTGACTTTC.

This clonotype appeared many times. The chain carries TRBV2 and TRBJ1-2; possibly TRBD1 for D (5 bases). Trimming cost V 8 bases and J 6 bases, with 13 bases left between them. Germline V gene sequence: CDR1 SNHLY, CDR2 FYNNEI. The CDR3 consists of 12 residues. CDR3 nucleotides: TGTGCCAGCCGAAACCAGGGTCATGGCTACACCTTC. Translating gives CASRNQGHGYTF. The whole variable domain, remainder taken from reference TRBV2 and TRBJ1-2, is EPEVTQTPSHQVTQMGQEVILRCVPISNHLYFYWYRQILGQKVEFLVSFYNNEISEKSEIFDDQFSVERPDGSNFTLKIRSTKLEDSAMYFCASRNQGHGYTFGSGTRLTVV.

In the case of this clonotype: The junction departs from germline at one end; a sequencing error may be responsible. V usage is TRBV7-6 and J usage is TRBJ1-2, with 7 bases matching TRBD1. Germline V gene sequence: CDR1 SGHVS, CDR2 FNYEAQ. The CDR3 is 15 residues long. The CDR3 region has the DNA TGTGCCGGCAGCGGGGGGAGACAGGGCGCCTATGGCTACACCTTC. It translates to CAGSGGRQGAYGYTF.

The chain uses TRBV6-5 and TRBJ1-2, with D maybe TRBD1 (6 bases). V lost 2 bases, J lost 2 bases, and 12 bases lay in between. Germline assignment: CDR1 MNHEY and CDR2 SVGAGI. The CDR3 consists of 15 residues. CDR3 sequence reads: CASSYQSRGNYGYTF. For the CDR3, the DNA is TGTGCCAGCAGTTACCAGAGCAGGGGAAACTATGGCTACACCTTC.

This chain joins TRBV10-3 and TRBJ1-2, with 9 bases aligning to TRBD1. The CDR3 consists of 12 residues. Germline CDR1 and CDR2: ENHRY and SYGVKD. The V segment lost 8 bases and the J segment 8 bases; nucleotides outside the gene matches: 6. The CDR3 DNA sequence: TGTGCCATCGGGGACAGGGAAGGCGGCTACACCTTC. This encodes CAIGDREGGYTF.

The table lists this clonotype with many counts. The chain employs TRBV7-2 and TRBJ2-5; the D is unclear. With 2 bases removed from V and 3 bases from J, the gap between germline ends came to 7 bases. The CDR3 loop spans 13 amino acids. From germline, CDR1 is SGHTA and CDR2 FQGNSA. The CDR3 protein is CASSLMEEETQYF. DNA of the CDR3: TGTGCCAGCAGCTTAATGGAAGAAGAGACCCAGTACTTC.

This clonotype was detected many times. The chain couples TRBV27 to TRBJ2-2; D gene ambiguous. V lost 6 bases, J lost 3 bases, and 5 bases lay in between. Germline lookup yields CDR1 MNHEY and CDR2 SMNVEV (reference sequence). The CDR3 sequence is 12 residues long. In nucleotides, the CDR3 is TGTGCCAGCAGCCGACACACCGGGGAGCTGTTTTTT. This gives the protein CASSRHTGELFF.

The V and J genes are TRBV7-9 and TRBJ1-2; 7 positions match TRBD1. Germline CDR1 reads SEHNR; CDR2 reads FQNEAQ (reference sequence). The CDR3 loop spans 11 amino acids. The CDR3 sequence: CAADRAWGYTF. The DNA of the CDR3 is TGTGCTGCAGACAGGGCCTGGGGCTACACCTTC.

The gene calls are TRBV29-1 and TRBJ2-6; TRBD2 matches 13 bases. The J segment lost 0 bases and the V segment lost 0 bases, leaving 11 bases of the junction unmatched. CDR1 is SQVTM and CDR2 is ANQGSEA in the germline V gene. The CDR3 is 21 amino acids. The CDR3 nucleotides are TGCAGCGTTGAAGATACTAGCGGGGGGGTCCTTCCTTTCTCTGGGGCCAACGTCCTGACTTTC. Translating it yields CSVEDTSGGVLPFSGANVLTF.